The sequence of this T cell receptor beta chain was determined in a study of cytomegalovirus exposure and HLA in healthy donors. Study-wide points: Earlier analysis looked at TCR beta V segments, and most were productive about 87% or about 30% of the time. In terms of immune exposure information, only CMV serostatus was available.

Nominally healthy donors were sampled, though unrecorded immune exposures were likely. This CDR3 comprises 15 residues. Germline lookup yields CDR1 LNHDA and CDR2 SQIVND (reference sequence). V shed 1 base, J shed 4 bases, and the junction held 4 bases outside the gene matches. Primers included in the PCR were 60 Vbeta and 13 Jbeta primers. Profiling relied on immunoSEQ multiplex PCR, and the TCRdb table lists in-frame clones only, not all of them. The sample gives 95,000 to 100,000 clones, approximately 85% of which show up once; approximately 3.9% is in the top ten. On this clone itself: What it binds is unknown.

This chain uses TRBV19 with TRBJ1-1; 9 positions match TRBD1. The sample taken for sequencing was PBMCs. This sequence was found in a man aged 25-40 years in good health and CMV-seronegative. CDR3 protein: CASSIGDRVVTEAFF. Here the CDR3 DNA reads TGTGCCAGTAGTATAGGGGACAGGGTAGTCACTGAAGCTTTCTTT. Supplemented by reference TRBV19 and TRBJ1-1, the full variable domain reads DGGITQSPKYLFRKEGQNVTLSCEQNLNHDAMYWYRQDPGQGLRLIYYSQIVNDFQKGDIAEGYSVSREKKESFPLTVTSAQKNPTAFYLCASSIGDRVVTEAFFGQGTRLTVV.